This T cell receptor (beta chain) was sequenced in a study of radiation and T cells in renal cell carcinoma. Notes on the study in general: Pretreatment tumor biopsies were lacking, so baseline clonotypes are unknown. Top tumor clonotypes rose in blood 2 weeks post-radiation, then contracted.

Time point indicated: baseline pretreatment blood. Treatment: 15 Gy SBRT to primary tumor, nephrectomy 4 weeks later. Radiation-treated patients gave blood at baseline, week 2 and week 4. The tumor was a clear cell renal cell carcinoma. The V gene's germline CDR1 is SGHTA and CDR2 FQGNSA. V lost 2 bases, J lost 3 bases, and 2 bases stayed unmatched. The CDR3 sequence is 14 residues long. Turning to this clone: The antigen remains undetermined.

Sequencing was performed with immunoSEQ multiplex PCR; in TCRdb, only in-frame clones are kept and a portion is missing. The sample carries about 140,000 clones, over 65% recorded once. The TCR was taken from a woman between 45 and 65 years old with renal cell carcinoma. The sample in question was blood, obtained from a patient whose treatment included radiotherapy and nephrectomy. The chain recombines TRBV7-2 with TRBJ1-1, with 8 bases lining up with TRBD1. CDR3 region: CASSLHRGDTEAFF. In DNA form, the CDR3 reads TGTGCCAGCAGCTTACACAGGGGGGACACTGAAGCTTTCTTT.